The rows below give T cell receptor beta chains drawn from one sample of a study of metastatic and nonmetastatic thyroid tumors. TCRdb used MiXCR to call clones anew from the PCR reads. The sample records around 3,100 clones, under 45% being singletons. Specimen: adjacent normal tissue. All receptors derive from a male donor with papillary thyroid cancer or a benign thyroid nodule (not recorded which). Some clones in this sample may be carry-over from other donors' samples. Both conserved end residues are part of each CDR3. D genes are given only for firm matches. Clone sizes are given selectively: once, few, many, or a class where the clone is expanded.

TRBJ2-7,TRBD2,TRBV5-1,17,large,TGCGCCAGCAGCCTGCCTCGTGGGCGGGAGGAATACTACGAGCAGTACTTC,CASSLPRGREEYYEQYF
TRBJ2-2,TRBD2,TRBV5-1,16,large,TGCGCCAGCAGCCCTCTAGCGGGACGGGGCACCGGGGAGCTGTTTTTT,CASSPLAGRGTGELFF
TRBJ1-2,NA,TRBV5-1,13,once,TGCGCCAGCAGCTTGTCCCCTCCCTATGGCTACACCTTC,CASSLSPPYGYTF
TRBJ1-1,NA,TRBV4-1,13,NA,TGCGCCAGCAGCCCCCGGGGGAACACTGAAGCTTTCTTT,CASSPRGNTEAFF
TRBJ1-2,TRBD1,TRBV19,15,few,TGTGCCAGTACCCCGCCAGGGGGGCGCAACTATGGCTACACCTTC,CASTPPGGRNYGYTF
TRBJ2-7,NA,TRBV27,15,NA,TGTGCCAGCAGTTTAGGGGCTGGACTAACGTACGAGCAGTACTTC,CASSLGAGLTYEQYF
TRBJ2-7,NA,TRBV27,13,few,TGTGCCAGCAGTTTATGGGGTCCTTACGAGCAGTACTTC,CASSLWGPYEQYF
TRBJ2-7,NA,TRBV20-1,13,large,TGCAGTGCTAGGATCACAGGGAGTACGGGGCAGTACTTC,CSARITGSTGQYF
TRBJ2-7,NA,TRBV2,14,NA,TGTGCCAGCAGCTCCGTGACGGGGATCTACGAGCAGTACTTC,CASSSVTGIYEQYF
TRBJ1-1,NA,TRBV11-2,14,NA,TGTGCCAGCAGCTTAGGGGGGCCGAACACTGAAGCTTTCTTT,CASSLGGPNTEAFF
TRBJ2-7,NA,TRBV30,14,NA,TGTGCCTGGAGTGTATCGGGTACAGCCTACGAGCAGTACTTC,CAWSVSGTAYEQYF
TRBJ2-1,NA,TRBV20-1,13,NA,TGCAGTGCACCGGACCCCTACAACAATGAGCAGTTCTTC,CSAPDPYNNEQFF
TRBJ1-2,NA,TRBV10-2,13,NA,TGCGCCAGCAGTGAGATGGGGGACTATGGCTACACCTTC,CASSEMGDYGYTF
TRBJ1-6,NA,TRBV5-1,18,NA,TGCGCCAGCAGCTTGGAGAGCCGGGGGAGCTCCTATAATTCACCCCTCCACTTT,CASSLESRGSSYNSPLHF
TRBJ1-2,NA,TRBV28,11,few,TGTGCCAGCAGTCCTGGCGGAGGCTACACCTTC,CASSPGGGYTF
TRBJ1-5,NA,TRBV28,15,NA,TGTGCCAGCAGTTTGACAGCCAGGAACAATCAGCCCCAGCATTTT,CASSLTARNNQPQHF
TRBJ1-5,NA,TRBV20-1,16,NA,TGCAGTGCTCTTGTCCGGGGGTCCCATAGCAATCAGCCCCAGCATTTT,CSALVRGSHSNQPQHF
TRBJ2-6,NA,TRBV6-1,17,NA,TGTGCCAGCAGTGAAGGTCGGGGCCAATCCGGGGCCAACGTCCTGACTTTC,CASSEGRGQSGANVLTF
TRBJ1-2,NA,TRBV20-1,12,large,TGCAGTGCTAGAATCCTGCGCTATGGCTACACCTTC,CSARILRYGYTF
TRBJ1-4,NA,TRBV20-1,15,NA,TGCAGTGCCACCGGGACGGGCGCAACTAATGAAAAACTGTTTTTT,CSATGTGATNEKLFF
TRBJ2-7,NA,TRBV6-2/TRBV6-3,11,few,TGTGCCAGCAGTTACATCTACGAGCAGTACTTC,CASSYIYEQYF
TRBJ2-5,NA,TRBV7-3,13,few,TGTGCCAGCAGCCCCGGACTACGGGAGACCCAGTACTTC,CASSPGLRETQYF
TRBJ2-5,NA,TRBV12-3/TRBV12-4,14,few,TGTGCCAGCAGTTTATACAGGGTTGGGGAGACCCAGTACTTC,CASSLYRVGETQYF
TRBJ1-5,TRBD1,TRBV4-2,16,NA,TGTGCCAGCAGCCAATTAGGGGACAGACGGAATCAGCCCCAGCATTTT,CASSQLGDRRNQPQHF
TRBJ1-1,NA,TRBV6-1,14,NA,TGTGCCAGCAGACTTACAGGGTTCGACACTGAAGCTTTCTTT,CASRLTGFDTEAFF
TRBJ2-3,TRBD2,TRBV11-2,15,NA,TGTGCCAGCAGCTGGAGCGGGAGAGGCACAGATACGCAGTATTTT,CASSWSGRGTDTQYF
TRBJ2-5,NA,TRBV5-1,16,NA,TGCGCCAGCAGCTCATCGTCCGGGACTGCGCCAAGGACCCAGTACTTC,CASSSSSGTAPRTQYF
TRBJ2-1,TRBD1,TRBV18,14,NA,TGTGCCAGCTCACCACTGCAGGGGGTTAATGAGCAGTTCTTC,CASSPLQGVNEQFF
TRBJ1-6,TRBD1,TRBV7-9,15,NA,TGTGCCAGCAGCTTATCGGACAGGACCCAAGCGTCCCTCCACTTT,CASSLSDRTQASLHF
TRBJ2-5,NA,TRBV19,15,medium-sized,TGTGCCAGTAAGGTGGGGGACCTCCCCCGAGAGACCCAGTACTTC,CASKVGDLPRETQYF
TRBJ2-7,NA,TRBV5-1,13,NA,TGCGCCAGCAGCGCTTACTCAGGGTACGAGCAGTACTTC,CASSAYSGYEQYF